This T cell receptor beta chain was identified in a study of T cell responses to AZD1222 COVID-19 vaccine. CDR1 and CDR2 from the germline V gene are LNHDA and SQIVND (reference sequence). Trimming pared 2 bases from V and 1 base from J, leaving 5 bases between. The CDR3 has 13 residues. The assay was immunoSEQ multiplex PCR, and TCRdb's table has in-frame clones only and misses some. The data hold 150,000 or so clones, with about nine tenths observed a single time. The J gene is TRBJ1-1, the V gene TRBV19; D is undetermined. Sequences were derived from peripheral blood, sampled on day 0 of AZD1222 vaccination. The receptor comes from an adult in good health. CDR3 nucleotides: TGTGCCAGTAGTATAAAGGGGAACACTGAAGCTTTCTTT. Protein product: CASSIKGNTEAFF.